A selection of T cell receptor beta chains follows, all from one sample in a study of blood T cell repertoires in COVID-19. Measured with immunoSEQ multiplex PCR; TCRdb has only the in-frame clones, and not every one. The table has hundreds of thousands of clones, about 89% seen once. Sequencing was done on a sample of peripheral blood. The receptors were gathered from a woman aged 45 to 65 with COVID-19, enrolled during active disease. Both conserved end residues are part of each CDR3. D genes are given only for firm matches. Clone size is not always given. Where it is, it says once, few, many or a class for expanded clones.

size	D	V	J	DNA	CDR3
-	-	TRBV5-6	TRBJ2-3	TGTGCCAGCAGCCCTGAGACAGGAAATTGGATGGGTACGCAGTATTTT	CASSPETGNWMGTQYF
once	TRBD2	TRBV5-1	TRBJ2-7	TGCGCCAGCAGCCCGGGACTAGCGGTCTACGAGCAGTACTTC	CASSPGLAVYEQYF
-	-	TRBV19	TRBJ2-2	TGTGCCAGTAGGACCGGGATCTTAAACACCGGGGAGCTGTTTTTT	CASRTGILNTGELFF
-	-	TRBV5-1	TRBJ2-1	TGCGCCAGCAATGGCGCCGGGAATGAGCAGTTCTTC	CASNGAGNEQFF
few	-	TRBV10-3	TRBJ1-2	TGTGCCATCAGTCCCCCGGACAGTTTTCTATGGAACTACACCTTC	CAISPPDSFLWNYTF
-	-	TRBV27	TRBJ1-4	TGTGCCAGCAGTCTACACGCCGTGCTAGGCCCGTATGAAAAACTGTTTTTT	CASSLHAVLGPYEKLFF
-	-	TRBV27	TRBJ2-7	TGTGCCAGCAGCATGACGGACTACGGCTACGAGCAGTACTTC	CASSMTDYGYEQYF
-	-	TRBV9	TRBJ2-7	TGTGCCAGCAGCGTATCAGGTGGACAGACCTACGAGCAGTACTTC	CASSVSGGQTYEQYF
-	-	TRBV3-1/TRBV3-2	TRBJ2-5	TGTGCCAGCAGCCTTCAGAGGGAGACCCAGTACTTC	CASSLQRETQYF
-	-	TRBV6-1	TRBJ2-3	TGTGCCAGCAGTGAAGGTGGCTGGAGGGCAGATACGCAGTATTTT	CASSEGGWRADTQYF
-	-	TRBV9	TRBJ2-1	TGTGCCAGCAGCGTAGCATCCCGGGGTAATGAGCAGTTCTTC	CASSVASRGNEQFF
-	-	TRBV7-2	TRBJ2-1	TGTGCCAGCAGCTTAGCTCCGGGAGCCTACAATGAGCAGTTCTTC	CASSLAPGAYNEQFF
-	-	TRBV19	TRBJ1-1	TGTGCCAGTAGTATCGGCGGGAACACTGAAGCTTTCTTT	CASSIGGNTEAFF
-	TRBD1	TRBV10-2	TRBJ1-1	TGCGCCAGCAGTGAGACGTACCCGACCCCGGGACAGGGGGGGACTGAAGCTTTCTTT	CASSETYPTPGQGGTEAFF
-	-	TRBV5-5	TRBJ1-1	TGTGCCAGCAGCTTGGTAGCCCTCAGGGAGAACACTGAAGCTTTCTTT	CASSLVALRENTEAFF
-	TRBD1	TRBV18	TRBJ2-7	TGTGCCAGCTCACCAAGCACGCTCAGGACAGGGCGCGGGGAGCAGTACTTC	CASSPSTLRTGRGEQYF
-	-	TRBV30	TRBJ1-1	TGTGCCTGGAGTCCAGAGACTACTGAAGCTTTCTTT	CAWSPETTEAFF
-	-	TRBV2	TRBJ2-3	TGTGCCAGCAGTGAAGCGCTTCGGGTAGGCCGAGATACGCAGTATTTT	CASSEALRVGRDTQYF
few	TRBD2	TRBV3-1/TRBV3-2	TRBJ2-7	TGTGCCAGCAGCCAAGAGAGCGGCGGGAGCTACGAGCAGTACTTC	CASSQESGGSYEQYF
-	-	TRBV9	TRBJ1-5	TGTGCCAGCAGCCCCAGCCCGGGTAGCAATCAGCCCCAGCATTTT	CASSPSPGSNQPQHF